The 2 T cell receptor beta chains below were found in one sample sequenced in a study of blood T cell repertoires in COVID-19. Assay: immunoSEQ multiplex PCR; the TCRdb copy retains only in-frame clones and omits some. The sample carries some 250,000 clones, approximately 80% recorded once. The sequenced sample consisted of peripheral blood. Receptors originate from a woman of 80 years or more with acute or convalescent COVID-19.

This clone occurred once. V and J are TRBV19 and TRBJ2-2; weak D call: TRBD2 (5 bases). Trimming left V 6 bases short and J 1 base short, with 9 bases between. The CDR3 is 14 residues long. Germline assignment: CDR1 LNHDA and CDR2 SQIVND (reference sequence). The CDR3: CASRPRGNTGELFF. In nucleotides, the CDR3 is TGTGCCAGTAGACCTCGGGGGAACACCGGGGAGCTGTTTTTT.

The chain recombines TRBV21-1 with TRBJ2-1; the DNA was not used to check the table's D call, TRBD1. TRBV21-1 has pseudogene status. There are 13 residues in the CDR3. CDR3 sequence: CASSATQGNEQFF. The DNA for the CDR3 is TGTGCCAGCAGCGCCACACAGGGGAATGAGCAGTTCTTC.